This T cell receptor beta chain was found in a study of CD8 T cells in Susac syndrome. With random hexamers, reverse transcription was performed on about 0.45 to 1 ug of RNA. Amplification of the TCR beta CDR3 was carried out by immunoSEQ multiplex PCR, which spanned a total of 54 Vbeta and 13 Jbeta segments. TCRdb ran MiXCR on the immunoSEQ multiplex PCR reads and lists one entry per CDR3 protein. Here the sample spans 160,000 or so distinct CDR3 sequences, about 95% being singletons. Sequencing targeted TCR beta in blood CD8+ and CD4+ T cells. Negative isolation yielded CD8+ and CD4+ T cells; FACS enriched TEMRA cells. The sequence was collected from a human donor with Susac syndrome. Sequencing used CD4+ T cells from PBMCs.

The CDR3 here is CSVVRTTPYEQYF. The CDR3 region has the DNA TGCAGCGTTGTCCGGACTACACCTTACGAGCAGTACTTC. The chain has TRBV29-1 and TRBJ2-7; the D gene is possibly TRBD2 (6 bases). Per germline, CDR1 SQVTM and CDR2 ANQGSEA. This CDR3 spans 13 amino acids. V was pared by 4 bases and J by 4 bases, with 14 bases between.